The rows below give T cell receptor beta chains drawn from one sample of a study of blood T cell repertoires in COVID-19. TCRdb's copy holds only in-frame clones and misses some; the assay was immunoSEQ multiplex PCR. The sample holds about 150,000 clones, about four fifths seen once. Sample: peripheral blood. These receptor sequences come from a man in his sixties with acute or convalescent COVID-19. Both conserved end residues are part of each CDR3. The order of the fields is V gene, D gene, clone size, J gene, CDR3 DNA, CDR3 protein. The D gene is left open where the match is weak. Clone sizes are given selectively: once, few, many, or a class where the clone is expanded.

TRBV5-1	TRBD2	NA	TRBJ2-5	TGCGCCAGCAGCTTGGTTGGGACTAGGGGCGAGACCCAGTACTTC	CASSLVGTRGETQYF
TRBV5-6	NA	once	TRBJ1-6	TGTGCCAGCAGCCCCAGCCGTCAGGGGATGGATTCACCCCTCCACTTT	CASSPSRQGMDSPLHF
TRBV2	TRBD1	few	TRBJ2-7	TGTGCCAGCAGTGTAGGGGGCGGCTACGAGCAGTACTTC	CASSVGGGYEQYF
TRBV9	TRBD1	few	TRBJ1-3	TGTGCCAGCAGCCCACGGACCTATTATCGGGACAGCTCTGGAAACACCATATATTTT	CASSPRTYYRDSSGNTIYF
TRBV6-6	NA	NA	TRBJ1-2	TGTGCCAGCAGTTACTCGAAGGCAGGGGACTATGGCTACACCTTC	CASSYSKAGDYGYTF
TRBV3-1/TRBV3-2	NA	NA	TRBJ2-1	TGTGCCAGCAGCCAAGGGGGCGGCAATGAGCAGTTCTTC	CASSQGGGNEQFF
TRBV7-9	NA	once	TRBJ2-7	TGTGCCAGCAGCACCGGACGGGGAAGCTACGAGCAGTACTTC	CASSTGRGSYEQYF
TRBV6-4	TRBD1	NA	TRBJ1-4	TGTGCCAGCAGTCCTGGACAGGGGACAACTAATGAAAAACTGTTTTTT	CASSPGQGTTNEKLFF
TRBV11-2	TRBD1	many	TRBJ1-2	TGTGCCAGCAGCCCCCCGAACAGGGGGCATGGCTACACCTTC	CASSPPNRGHGYTF
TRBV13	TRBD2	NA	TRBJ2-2	TGTGCCAGCAGCCTTGGGAGGGTGAGGACCGGGGAGCTGTTTTTT	CASSLGRVRTGELFF
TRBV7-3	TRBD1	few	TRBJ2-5	TGTGCCAGCAGCTTAAACAGGGGGCGAGGAGAGACCCAGTACTTC	CASSLNRGRGETQYF
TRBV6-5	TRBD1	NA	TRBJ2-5	TGTGCCGGGGGGGACAGGGGGCGCGGCGAGACCCAGTACTTC	CAGGDRGRGETQYF
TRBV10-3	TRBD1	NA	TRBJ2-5	TGTGCCATCAGTGACCCGGGACAGGGGGCAAAGACCCAGTACTTC	CAISDPGQGAKTQYF
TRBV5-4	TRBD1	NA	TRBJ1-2	TGTGCCAGCAGCTTGGGCCCCGGGACAGACTATGGCTACACCTTC	CASSLGPGTDYGYTF
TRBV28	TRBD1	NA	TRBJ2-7	TGTGCCAGCAGCCCAGGGGGAGTCTCCTACGAGCAGTACTTC	CASSPGGVSYEQYF
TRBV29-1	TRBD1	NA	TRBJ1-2	TGCAGCGTCCCAGGTCAGGGGGCGAGTGGCTACACCTTC	CSVPGQGASGYTF
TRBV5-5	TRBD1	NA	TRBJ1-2	TGTGCCAGCAGCTTGGGGGACAGCTTAGACTATGGCTACACCTTC	CASSLGDSLDYGYTF
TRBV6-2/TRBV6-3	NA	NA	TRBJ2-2	TGTGCCAGCAGTTACCCCCTCGTCCGGGAGCGTTGGGAGCTGTTTTTT	CASSYPLVRERWELFF
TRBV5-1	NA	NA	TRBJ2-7	TGCGCCAGCAGCTTAGCCGGAGCCGTCTACGAGCAGTACTTC	CASSLAGAVYEQYF
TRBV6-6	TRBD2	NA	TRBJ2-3	TGTGCCAGCAGTTCGAGCGGGAGTGGGGCAGATACGCAGTATTTT	CASSSSGSGADTQYF
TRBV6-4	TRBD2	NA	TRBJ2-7	TGTGCCAGAAACTTCAATGGACTAGCGGGGTCCTACGAGCAGTACTTC	CARNFNGLAGSYEQYF
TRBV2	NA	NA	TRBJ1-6	TGTGCCAGCAGTGGAGGCAGGGGCCTCTCTAATTCACCCCTCCACTTT	CASSGGRGLSNSPLHF
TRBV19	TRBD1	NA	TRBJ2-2	TGTGCCAGGCCCCGAGGGGACAGTTACACCGGGGAGCTGTTTTTT	CARPRGDSYTGELFF
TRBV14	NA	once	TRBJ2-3	TGTGCCAGTGGCTTATTGAGCACAGATACGCAGTATTTT	CASGLLSTDTQYF
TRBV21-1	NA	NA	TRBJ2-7	TGTGCCAGCAGCAAACGACAGTACGAGCAGTACTTC	CASSKRQYEQYF
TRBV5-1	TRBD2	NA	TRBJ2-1	TGCGCCAGCAGGCCGACTAGCGGGACATACAATGAGCAGTTCTTC	CASRPTSGTYNEQFF
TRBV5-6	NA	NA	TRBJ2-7	TGTGCCAGCAGCTTCCTCGAGTCAGGGGCACAGGGCGAGCAGTACTTC	CASSFLESGAQGEQYF